This T cell receptor (beta chain) was retrieved from a study of cytomegalovirus exposure and HLA in healthy donors. Study-level background: The early release's HLA-typed donors yielded 78 million or so unique TCRs. Study-wide results and caveats: Apart from CMV serostatus, no immune exposure information was available. Researchers left out some V segments, among them TRBV6-2 and TRBV6-3, as indistinguishable. Later on, an analysis found that several of the most significant clusters appeared to be linked to common viral pathogens, which included parvovirus B19.

Points on this clone: Its cognate antigen is unknown.

Germline V CDR1 and CDR2: MNHNS, SASEGT. V trimming: 6 bases; J trimming: 2 bases; junction bases outside the gene matches: 0. The CDR3 totals 14 residues. Primers for the PCR totalled 60 Vbeta and 13 Jbeta. Profiled with immunoSEQ multiplex PCR; TCRdb holds only in-frame clones, not every one. The table has some 110,000 clones, around 76% seen once. This TCR came from a man in his forties in good health and CMV-seropositive. The chain has TRBV6-1 and TRBJ2-7; TRBD2 aligns across 14 bases. Input material: PBMCs. This chain's CDR3 is CASRGLAGAYEQYF. As DNA, the CDR3 is TGTGCCAGCAGGGGACTAGCGGGGGCCTACGAGCAGTACTTC.